These 17 T cell receptor beta chains came from one sample sequenced in a study of OX40 agonist ivuxolimab in advanced cancers. The library was prepared using the immunoSEQ multiplex PCR assay. This immuneACCESS table, as held by TCRdb, lists in-frame sequences with V and J called but not all clones. Of the missing ones, under half trace to an unresolved V gene in checked studies; the others have no known cause. The sample table holds some 54,000 clones, of which approximately 87% were seen once. The ten top clones hold around 7% of the sample. The starting material was CD4+ or CD8+ T cells sorted from blood, obtained in a trial of the OX40 agonist ivuxolimab. Source of these receptors: an adult with an advanced solid tumor such as melanoma, head and neck, liver or kidney cancer.

V usage is TRBV18 and J usage is TRBJ1-1; D might be TRBD1 (5 bases). The CDR3 sequence is 14 residues long. Germline values: CDR1 KGHSH, CDR2 LQKENI. V lost 10 bases and J lost 1, with 16 bases in between. This CDR3 is CATSMGLRNTEAFF. The CDR3 region has the DNA TGTGCCACCTCTATGGGGCTGAGGAACACTGAAGCTTTCTTT.

This chain joins TRBV10-3 and TRBJ2-1; unclear D gene. Germline V lookup: CDR1 ENHRY, CDR2 SYGVKD. V was shortened by 5 bases and J by 4 bases, with 6 bases between the two germline ends. The CDR3 totals 12 residues. CDR3 bases: TGTGCCATCAGTACGGAGTACAATGAGCAGTTCTTC. It encodes CAISTEYNEQFF.

V is TRBV28 and J is TRBJ2-7; a weak D match, TRBD1 (7 bases). This CDR3 has 16 residues. Germline-derived CDR1 and CDR2 are MDHEN and SYDVKM. The V end lost 6 bases, the J end lost 7 bases, and 25 bases lay between the germline ends. DNA of the CDR3: TGTGCCAGCAGCTCGGTAAATGTCAGGGGGGTGTGGGAGCAGTACTTC. It encodes CASSSVNVRGVWEQYF. The full variable domain, rest sourced from reference TRBV28 and TRBJ2-7, is DVKVTQSSRYLVKRTGEKVFLECVQDMDHENMFWYRQDPGLGLRLIYFSYDVKMKEKGDIPEGYSVSREKKERFSLILESASTNQTSMYLCASSSVNVRGVWEQYFGPGTRLTVT.

The chain carries TRBV10-1 and TRBJ1-1; D remains ambiguous. The CDR3 is made up of 14 amino acids. Germline V CDR1 and CDR2: WNHNN, SYGVQD (reference sequence). Trimming cost V 0 bases and J 11 bases, with 16 bases left between them. DNA for the CDR3: TGCGCCAGCAGTGAGTCAGGCGGCAGAGAAATGGCTTTCTTT. It translates to CASSESGGREMAFF.

The chain recombines TRBV19 with TRBJ1-5; 7 bases agree with TRBD1. Germline V CDR1 and CDR2: LNHDA, SQIVND (reference sequence). Trimming at V came to 8 bases and at J to 4 bases, leaving 5 bases not matched to a gene. This CDR3 spans 13 amino acids. For the CDR3, the DNA is TGTGCCAGTGTAGGGGGCAGTAATCAGCCCCAGCATTTT. Its translation: CASVGGSNQPQHF.

This chain connects TRBV5-1 to TRBJ2-4; possible D gene TRBD1, 5 bases. Germline CDR1 and CDR2: SGHRS and YFSETQ. V gave up 2 bases and J gave up 9 bases, with 12 bases separating them. The CDR3 has 13 amino acids. CDR3 amino acids: CASSFGQGGIQYF. CDR3 DNA: TGCGCCAGCAGCTTCGGTCAGGGCGGCATTCAGTACTTC.

The chain combines TRBV6-1 with TRBJ1-1, with D unresolved. The CDR3 has 12 amino acids. V lost 6 bases and J lost 3, with 8 bases in between. Germline CDR1 and CDR2: MNHNS and SASEGT. The chain's CDR3 is CASRIQYTEAFF. CDR3 coding DNA: TGTGCCAGCAGGATTCAGTACACTGAAGCTTTCTTT.

This clone was seen just once. The V and J genes are TRBV14 and TRBJ2-2; the D is unclear. The CDR3 is made up of 15 amino acids. Germline CDR1 and CDR2: SGHDN and FVKESK. V lost 1 base and J lost 7, with 13 bases in between. The CDR3 sequence is CASSQGFGSGGELFF. As DNA, the CDR3 is TGTGCCAGCAGCCAAGGGTTTGGTTCGGGCGGGGAGCTGTTTTTT.

The rearrangement joins TRBV6-5 to TRBJ1-2; the match to TRBD1 covers 7 bases. This CDR3 region has 15 residues. The V and J ends lost 5 bases and 4 bases, in that order; junction bases with no gene match: 10. Germline loops: CDR1 MNHEY, CDR2 SVGAGI. CDR3 sequence: CASSNRGRGSYGYTF. In nucleotides, the CDR3 is TGTGCCAGCAGTAACAGGGGAAGAGGGAGCTATGGCTACACCTTC.

This chain joins TRBV20-1 and TRBJ1-2, with D unresolved. The CDR3 is 11 amino acids. Germline loops: CDR1 DFQATT, CDR2 SNEGSKA (reference sequence). Trimming pared 5 bases from V and 5 bases from J, leaving 9 bases between. The CDR3 is CSAGVPYGYTF. The CDR3 DNA is TGCAGTGCTGGGGTCCCGTATGGCTACACCTTC.

The rearrangement uses TRBV13 and TRBJ1-2; D gene uncertain. Trimming took off 1 base at V and 8 bases at J, with 11 bases between the two ends. CDR1 and CDR2 from the germline V gene are PRHDT and FYEKMQ (reference sequence). This CDR3 contains 13 residues. CDR3 residues: CASSLAGKSGYTF. In DNA, the CDR3 is TGTGCCAGCAGCTTAGCTGGGAAAAGCGGCTACACCTTC.

The chain uses TRBV7-8 and TRBJ1-3, with TRBD1 matching 7 bases. Germline loops: CDR1 SGHVS, CDR2 FQNEAQ. CDR3 length: 18 amino acids. V was clipped by 3 bases and J by 2 bases; unmatched bases: 13. In DNA form, the CDR3 reads TGTGCCAGCAGCTTGGGGTCAGGGGGAGGTTTCACTGGAAACACCATATATTTT. This translates into CASSLGSGGGFTGNTIYF.

The rearrangement uses TRBV5-1 and TRBJ1-2, with a possible D match to TRBD1 (5 bases). The germline gives CDR1 SGHRS, CDR2 YFSETQ. The V and J ends lost 4 bases and 0 bases respectively, with 16 bases between them. The CDR3 totals 16 residues. In DNA, the CDR3 is TGCGCCAGCAGCGTAGGATTTCAGGGAGCTAACTATGGCTACACCTTC. It is translated as CASSVGFQGANYGYTF.

In its sample, this clone was seen once. The chain joins TRBV19 to TRBJ1-5; D call uncertain. The germline V gene has CDR1 LNHDA and CDR2 SQIVND (reference sequence). Between the trimmed V and J ends, which lost 5 bases and 8 bases, there was a span of 16 bases. CDR3 size: 14 residues. This CDR3 reads CASSPPTRGKPQHF. In DNA, the CDR3 is TGTGCCAGTAGTCCCCCAACACGAGGGAAGCCCCAGCATTTT.

CDR3 in amino acids: CASSIGLAGDSSYEQYF. The CDR3 region has the DNA TGTGCCAGTAGTATCGGACTAGCGGGGGATAGCTCCTACGAGCAGTACTTC. This rearrangement joins TRBV19 to TRBJ2-7; 13 nucleotides match TRBD2. With V trimmed by 3 bases and J by 0 bases, 5 bases remained unmatched. The CDR3 loop spans 17 amino acids. Looked up from germline, CDR1 is LNHDA and CDR2 is SQIVND (reference sequence).

This clone has just one count. This rearrangement joins TRBV6-5 to TRBJ2-6, with TRBD1 identical over 8 bases. CDR1 MNHEY and CDR2 SVGAGI come from the germline V gene. The ends lost 6 bases at V and 3 bases at J; junction bases unmatched: 4. The CDR3 sequence is 15 residues long. CDR3 protein: CASSRTGNGANVLTF. The CDR3 DNA reads TGTGCCAGCAGCCGGACAGGGAATGGGGCCAACGTCCTGACTTTC.

The gene calls are TRBV9 and TRBJ2-1, with TRBD2 matching over 15 bases. There are 18 residues in the CDR3. V lost 4 bases, J lost 10 bases, and 15 bases stayed unmatched. Germline V gene sequence: CDR1 SGDLS, CDR2 YYNGEE. The CDR3 is CASSPRVGLAGGLGEQFF. The CDR3 nucleotides read TGTGCCAGCAGCCCCCGAGTAGGACTAGCGGGGGGGTTAGGGGAGCAGTTCTTC.